Sequencing of this T cell receptor (beta chain) was carried out in a study of blood T cells in healthy people across ages. Study-level points and caveats: The percentage of naive T cells correlated strongly with TCR beta diversity. While age rose, TCR beta diversity per million T cells dropped in a roughly linear way.

A second about 7 to 11 cycle PCR used barcoded and J-beta primers. Every cDNA was tagged by a template-switch adaptor with 12 random nucleotides. TCRdb redid the calling of the 5' RACE reads with MiXCR, one entry per CDR3 protein. This table holds 800,000 to 950,000 distinct CDR3 sequences, 36% found once. Note on this clonotype: As yet, its antigen is unknown.

Per germline, CDR1 SGHRS and CDR2 YFSETQ. Trimming took 2 bases from V and 0 from J, leaving 14 bases between them. The CDR3 is 16 amino acids. This chain uses TRBV5-1 with TRBJ1-1; TRBD1 is a possible D gene (6 bases). This sequence originates from a man between 18 and 29 years old in good health. Sequencing used blood. DNA of the CDR3: TGCGCCAGCAGCTTCATACACAGGGCCATGAACACTGAAGCTTTCTTT. Its translation: CASSFIHRAMNTEAFF.